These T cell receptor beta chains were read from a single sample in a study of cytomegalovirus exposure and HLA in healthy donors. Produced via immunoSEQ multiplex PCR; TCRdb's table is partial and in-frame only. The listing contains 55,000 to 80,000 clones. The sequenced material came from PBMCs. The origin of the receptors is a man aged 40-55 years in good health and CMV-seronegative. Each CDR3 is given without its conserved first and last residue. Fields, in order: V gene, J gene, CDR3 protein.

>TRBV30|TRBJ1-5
AWTSRDTNQPQH
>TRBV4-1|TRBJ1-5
ASRVGSHSNQPQH
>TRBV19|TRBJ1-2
ASGRFKNYGYT
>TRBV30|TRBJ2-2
AWSVLAGAFTGELF
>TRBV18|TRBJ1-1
ASSPVEGLDAEAF
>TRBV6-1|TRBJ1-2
ASSAGGDSYGYT
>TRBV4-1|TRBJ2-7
ASSLRPPRGVDEQY
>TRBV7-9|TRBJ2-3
ASSPTGGTDTQY
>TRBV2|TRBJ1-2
ASRGGTGLGYT
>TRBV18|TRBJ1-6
ASSPPGTAQVPLH
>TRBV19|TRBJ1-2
ASSTSEGYT
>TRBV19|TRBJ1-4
ASSDGQGRDEKLF
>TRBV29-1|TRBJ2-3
SGSTGTTQY
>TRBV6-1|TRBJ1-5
ASTRDIYSNQPQH
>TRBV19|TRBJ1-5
ASSPGGYQPQH
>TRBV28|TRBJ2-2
ASKDRSNTGELF
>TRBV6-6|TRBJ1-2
ASRATGNRGYT
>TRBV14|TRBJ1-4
ASSQGAGTINEKLF
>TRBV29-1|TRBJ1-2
SVGGDGGYT
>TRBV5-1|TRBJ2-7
ASSFEGAYEQY
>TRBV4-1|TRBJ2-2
ASSQADRDTGELF
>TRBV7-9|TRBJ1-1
ASSLATGGQMNTEAF
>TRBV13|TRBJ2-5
ASSSGLIQETQY
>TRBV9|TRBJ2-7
ASSVGPSLAGVYEQY
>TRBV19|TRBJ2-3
ASSIGQGYSTDTQY
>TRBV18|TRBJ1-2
ASPPPGGFNYGYT
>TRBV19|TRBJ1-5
ASSMDSHQPQH
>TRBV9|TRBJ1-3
ASSLGGNSGNTIY
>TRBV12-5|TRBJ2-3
ASGFSGLAGSTDTQY
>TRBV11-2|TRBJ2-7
ASSSAGRSYEQY
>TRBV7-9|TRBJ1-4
ASSPGQGIGKLF
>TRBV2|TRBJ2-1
ASRDRGRLGNEQF
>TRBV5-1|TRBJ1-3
ASSLEGPGFSGNTIY
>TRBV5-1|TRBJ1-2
ASSLVGTGGRGYGYT
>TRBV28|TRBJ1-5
ASSSQDQPQH
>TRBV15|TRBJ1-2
ATSTFPIGGGGGYT
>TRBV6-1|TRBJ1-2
ASSDWTGFGYT